The 14 T cell receptor beta chains listed next were all sequenced from one sample in a study of T cell repertoires in aging, cancer and after chemotherapy. TCR beta rearrangements were amplified from peripheral blood genomic DNA. Multiplex touch-down PCR with TRB-A/B primers amplified rearranged V-D-J TRB sequences. TCRdb fed the multiplex PCR reads into MiXCR, producing one record per CDR3 protein. The sample includes almost 7,500 distinct CDR3 sequences, 35% to 45% seen only once; the top ten take about 15%. Sequenced: blood. The receptors were gathered from a human donor in good health.

The chain joins TRBV15 to TRBJ2-3; TRBD2 agrees at 11 bases. Looked up from germline, CDR1 is LNHNV and CDR2 is YYDKDF (reference sequence). V gave up 3 bases and J gave up 3 bases; unmatched junction bases: 2. The CDR3 totals 15 residues. CDR3 region: CATSSSGGATDTQYF. Here the CDR3 DNA reads TGTGCCACCAGCAGTAGCGGGGGGGCGACAGATACGCAGTATTTT.

J is TRBJ1-4 and V is TRBV2; D might be TRBD1 (5 bases). V was cut by 4 bases and J by 8 bases, with 11 bases left in between. The CDR3 consists of 13 residues. The germline gives CDR1 SNHLY, CDR2 FYNNEI. In nucleotides, the CDR3 is TGTGCCAGCAGTGGAGGGGTGGCGGAAAAACTGTTTTTT. Amino acid sequence: CASSGGVAEKLFF.

The chain carries TRBV2 and TRBJ1-5; 7 bases line up with TRBD1. The V gene end was trimmed by 5 bases and the J gene end by 7 bases; junction bases not matched to a gene: 8. This CDR3 is 14 amino acids long. Per the germline V gene, CDR1 is SNHLY and CDR2 is FYNNEI. The CDR3 nucleotides are TGTGCCAGCAGTTCAACAGGGGAGACACAGCCCCAGCATTTT. This encodes CASSSTGETQPQHF.

This clonotype was found a few times. V usage is TRBV6-5 and J usage is TRBJ2-3; 9 nucleotides line up with TRBD1. Germline V gives CDR1 MNHEY, CDR2 SVGAGI. There are 15 residues in the CDR3. Trimming cost V 4 bases and J 2 bases; bases outside gene matches: 4. CDR3 nucleotides: TGTGCCAGCAGTTGGGGGGACAGGGTCACAGATACGCAGTATTTT. It yields the protein CASSWGDRVTDTQYF.

The V call is TRBV7-9, the J call TRBJ2-7; D is unclear. Germline CDR1 SEHNR, CDR2 FQNEAQ (reference sequence). This CDR3 is 17 amino acids long. Between the trimmed V and J ends, which lost 0 bases and 2 bases, there was a span of 17 bases. Written as DNA, the CDR3 is TGTGCCAGCAGCTTAGCGCTGGGCTCCCAAAGCCCCTACGAGCAGTACTTC. It translates to CASSLALGSQSPYEQYF.

This clonotype has only a few counts. The V and J genes are TRBV6-5 and TRBJ2-1; weak D call: TRBD1 (6 bases). The CDR3 covers 16 residues. The V end was cut by 5 bases, the J end by 2 bases, with 16 bases between. From germline, CDR1 is MNHEY and CDR2 SVGAGI. The CDR3 spells CASSQSTGFPYNEQFF. The CDR3 DNA sequence: TGTGCCAGCAGTCAAAGTACAGGGTTCCCCTACAATGAGCAGTTCTTC.

This clonotype was observed a handful of times. This chain uses TRBV6-5 with TRBJ2-3; D gene uncertain. The germline V gene encodes CDR1 MNHEY and CDR2 SVGAGI. Between the trimmed V and J ends, which lost 4 bases and 4 bases, there was a span of 18 bases. The CDR3 runs 16 residues. CDR3 nucleotides: TGTGCCAGCAGTTTGCTCCGGGCAGGTAGGGCAGATACGCAGTATTTT. Amino acids: CASSLLRAGRADTQYF.

The chain employs TRBV30 and TRBJ2-7; 7 nucleotides match TRBD1. CDR3 length equals 12 residues. Germline V gives CDR1 GTSNPN, CDR2 SVGIG (reference sequence). V was clipped by 2 bases and J by 6 bases; unmatched bases: 4. CDR3 loop: CAWSMTGREQYF. CDR3 coding DNA: TGTGCCTGGAGTATGACAGGGCGCGAGCAGTACTTC.

As for this clonotype: A read error may account for a junction end that differs from germline. The chain carries TRBV4-1 and TRBJ1-2, with TRBD1 identical over 8 bases. Germline values: CDR1 MGHRA, CDR2 YSYEKL. This CDR3 comprises 15 residues. CDR3 protein: CASRSAGGPKYGYTF. The CDR3 DNA follows: TGCGCCAGCAGATCGGCAGGGGGCCCTAAATATGGCTACACCTTC.

In its sample, this clonotype was seen a few times. The V call is TRBV6-2 or TRBV6-3, the J call TRBJ2-3; 9 bases line up with TRBD1. Germline V gives CDR1 MNHEY, CDR2 SVGEGT. The CDR3 extends over 16 amino acids. V dropped 6 bases and J dropped 3; count of bases not matched to a gene: 10. As DNA, the CDR3 is TGTGCCAGCAGCAACCGGGACAGGGTGAAGACAGATACGCAGTATTTT. Translating it yields CASSNRDRVKTDTQYF.

The chain carries TRBV13 and TRBJ1-2, with D possibly TRBD1 on 5 matching bases. The CDR3 extends over 11 amino acids. Trimming stripped 8 bases from V and 11 bases from J, with 15 bases between. The germline CDR1 and CDR2 sequences are PRHDT and FYEKMQ (reference sequence). CDR3 sequence (DNA): TGTGCCAGCGGCCGACAGCGGGTTTACACCTTC. This gives the protein CASGRQRVYTF. The full variable domain, its missing parts supplied by reference TRBV13 and TRBJ1-2, is AAGVIQSPRHLIKEKRETATLKCYPIPRHDTVYWYQQGPGQDPQFLISFYEKMQSDKGSIPDRFSAQQFSDYHSELNMSSLELGDSALYFCASGRQRVYTFGSGTRLTVV.

The chain is built from TRBV7-2 and TRBJ2-2; perhaps TRBD2 as D (6 bases). The CDR3 has 17 amino acids. Germline V lookup: CDR1 SGHTA, CDR2 FQGNSA. The germline V and J ends were trimmed by 0 bases and 9 bases, with 20 bases remaining between them. The CDR3 region has the DNA TGTGCCAGCAGCTTAGCGCTCTCCCAGACGGGGGTCCGGGAGCTGTTTTTT. Protein product: CASSLALSQTGVRELFF.

J is TRBJ2-2 and V is TRBV7-6; D is ambiguous. Germline CDR1 SGHVS, CDR2 FNYEAQ. This CDR3 comprises 13 residues. Trimming removed 5 bases from V and 6 bases from J, with 10 bases in between. Written as DNA, the CDR3 is TGTGCCAGCAGCCTCACATCCCCCGGGGAGCTGTTTTTT. Protein: CASSLTSPGELFF.

V and J are TRBV7-6 and TRBJ2-1, with TRBD2 matching over 12 bases. CDR3 size: 15 residues. Trimming at V came to 6 bases and at J to 5 bases, leaving 5 bases not matched to a gene. CDR1 and CDR2 (germline): SGHVS, FNYEAQ. The CDR3 loop is CASRFLAGGNNEQFF. CDR3 in DNA: TGTGCCAGCAGGTTTCTAGCGGGGGGGAACAATGAGCAGTTCTTC. Complete variable domain (other parts from reference TRBV7-6 and TRBJ2-1): GAGVSQSPRYKVTKRGQDVALRCDPISGHVSLYWYRQALGQGPEFLTYFNYEAQQDKSGLPNDRFSAERPEGSISTLTIQRTEQRDSAMYRCASRFLAGGNNEQFFGPGTRLTVL.